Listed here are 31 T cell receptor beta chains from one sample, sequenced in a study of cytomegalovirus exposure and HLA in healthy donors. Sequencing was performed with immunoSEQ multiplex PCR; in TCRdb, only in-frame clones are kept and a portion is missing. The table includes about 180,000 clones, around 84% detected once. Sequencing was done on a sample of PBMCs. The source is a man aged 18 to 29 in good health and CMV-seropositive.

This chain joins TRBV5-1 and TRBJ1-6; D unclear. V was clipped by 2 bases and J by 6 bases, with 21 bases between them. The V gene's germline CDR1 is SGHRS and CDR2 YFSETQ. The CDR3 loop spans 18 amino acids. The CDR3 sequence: CASSFNTPAGRGNSPLHF. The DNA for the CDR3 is TGCGCCAGCAGCTTCAACACCCCCGCGGGTCGTGGTAATTCACCCCTCCACTTT.

For the CDR3, the DNA is TGTGCCAGCAGTGAGGGACGCCCGGGGGGTAATGAGCAGTTCTTC. Its translation is CASSEGRPGGNEQFF. The rearrangement links TRBV25-1 to TRBJ2-1; 7 nucleotides line up with TRBD2. With V trimmed by 3 bases and J by 7 bases, 9 bases remained unmatched. This CDR3 spans 15 amino acids. Germline CDR1 and CDR2: MGHDK and SYGVNS.

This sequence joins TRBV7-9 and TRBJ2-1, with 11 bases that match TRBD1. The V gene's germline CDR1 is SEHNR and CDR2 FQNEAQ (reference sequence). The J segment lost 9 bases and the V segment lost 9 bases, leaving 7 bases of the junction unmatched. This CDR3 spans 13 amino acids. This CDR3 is CASGDRGASEQFF. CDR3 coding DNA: TGTGCCAGTGGGGACAGGGGGGCAAGTGAGCAGTTCTTC.

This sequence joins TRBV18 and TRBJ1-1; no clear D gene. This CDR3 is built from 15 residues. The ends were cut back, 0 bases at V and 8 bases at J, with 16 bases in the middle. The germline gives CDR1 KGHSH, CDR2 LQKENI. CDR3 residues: CASSPPPGRESEAFF. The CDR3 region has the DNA TGTGCCAGCTCACCACCGCCAGGTCGGGAGTCAGAAGCTTTCTTT.

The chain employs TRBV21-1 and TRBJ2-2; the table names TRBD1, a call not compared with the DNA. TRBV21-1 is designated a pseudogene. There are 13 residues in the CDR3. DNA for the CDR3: TGTGCCAGCAGGCAGGTGAACACCGGGGAGCTGTTTTTT. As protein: CASRQVNTGELFF.

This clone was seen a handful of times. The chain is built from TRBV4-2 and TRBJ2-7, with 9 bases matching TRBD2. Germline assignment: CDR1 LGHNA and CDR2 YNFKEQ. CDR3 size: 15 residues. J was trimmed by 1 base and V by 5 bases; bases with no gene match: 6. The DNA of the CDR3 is TGTGCCAGCAGCGGGACTAGCTGGGGGTCCTACGAGCAGTACTTC. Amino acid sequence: CASSGTSWGSYEQYF.

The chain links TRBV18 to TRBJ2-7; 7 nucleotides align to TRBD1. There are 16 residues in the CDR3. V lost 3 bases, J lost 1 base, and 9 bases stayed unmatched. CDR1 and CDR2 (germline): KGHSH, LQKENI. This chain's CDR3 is CASSPTTGTYSYEQYF. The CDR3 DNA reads TGTGCCAGCTCACCTACGACAGGGACCTATTCCTACGAGCAGTACTTC.

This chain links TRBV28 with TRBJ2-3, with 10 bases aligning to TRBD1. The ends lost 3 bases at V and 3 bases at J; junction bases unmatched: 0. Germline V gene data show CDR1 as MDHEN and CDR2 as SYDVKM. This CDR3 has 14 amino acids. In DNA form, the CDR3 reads TGTGCCAGCAGTTTGGGACAGGGGACAGATACGCAGTATTTT. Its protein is CASSLGQGTDTQYF.

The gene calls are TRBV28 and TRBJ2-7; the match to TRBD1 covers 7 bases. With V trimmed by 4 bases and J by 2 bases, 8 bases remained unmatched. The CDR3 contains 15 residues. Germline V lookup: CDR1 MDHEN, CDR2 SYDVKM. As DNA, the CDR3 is TGTGCCAGCAGTTCCCAACGACAGGGAACCTACGAGCAGTACTTC. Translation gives CASSSQRQGTYEQYF.

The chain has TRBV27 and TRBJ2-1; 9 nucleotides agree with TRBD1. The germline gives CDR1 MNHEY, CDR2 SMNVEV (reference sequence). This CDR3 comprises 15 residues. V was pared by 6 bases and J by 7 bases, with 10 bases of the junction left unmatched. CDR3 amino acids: CASSLPGTGTNEQFF. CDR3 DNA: TGTGCCAGCAGCTTGCCCGGGACAGGGACGAATGAGCAGTTCTTC.

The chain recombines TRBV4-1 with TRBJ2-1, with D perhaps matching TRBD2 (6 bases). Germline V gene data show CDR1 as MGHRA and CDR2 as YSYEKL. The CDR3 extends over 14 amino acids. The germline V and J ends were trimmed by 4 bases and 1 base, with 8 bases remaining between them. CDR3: CASSLGGSYNEQFF. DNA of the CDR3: TGCGCCAGCAGCCTGGGGGGATCCTACAATGAGCAGTTCTTC.

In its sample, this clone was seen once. CDR3 loop: CASSFFTSGGETQYF. The CDR3 nucleotides read TGTGCCAGCAGTTTCTTCACTAGCGGGGGAGAGACCCAGTACTTC. The chain employs TRBV11-2 and TRBJ2-5, with 11 bases matching TRBD2. Per germline, CDR1 SGHAT and CDR2 FQNNGV. Trimming removed 6 bases from V and 4 bases from J; junction bases left unmatched: 7. The CDR3 length is 15 residues.

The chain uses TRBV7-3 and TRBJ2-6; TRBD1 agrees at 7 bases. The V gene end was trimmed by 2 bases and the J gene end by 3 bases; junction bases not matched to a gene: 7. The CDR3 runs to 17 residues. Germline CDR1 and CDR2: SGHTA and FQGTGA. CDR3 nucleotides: TGTGCCAGCAGCTTAGAGACAGGGTCGAATGGGGCCAACGTCCTGACTTTC. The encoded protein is CASSLETGSNGANVLTF.

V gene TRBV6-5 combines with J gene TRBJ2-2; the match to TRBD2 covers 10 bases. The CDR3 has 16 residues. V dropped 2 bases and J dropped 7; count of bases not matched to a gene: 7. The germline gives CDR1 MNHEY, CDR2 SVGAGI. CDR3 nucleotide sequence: TGTGCCAGCAGTTACAGAGCGGGGGGGCGGGGCGGGGAGCTGTTTTTT. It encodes CASSYRAGGRGGELFF.

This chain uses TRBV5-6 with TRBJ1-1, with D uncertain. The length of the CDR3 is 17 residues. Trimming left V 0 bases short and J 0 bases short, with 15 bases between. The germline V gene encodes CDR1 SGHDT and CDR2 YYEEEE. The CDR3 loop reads CASSLAPLTKMNTEAFF. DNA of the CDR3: TGTGCCAGCAGCTTGGCACCCCTAACTAAGATGAACACTGAAGCTTTCTTT.

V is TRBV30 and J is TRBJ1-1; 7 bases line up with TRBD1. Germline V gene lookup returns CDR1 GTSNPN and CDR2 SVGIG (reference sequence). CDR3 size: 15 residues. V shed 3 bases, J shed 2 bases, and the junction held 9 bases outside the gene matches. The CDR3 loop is CAWSGYRGINTEAFF. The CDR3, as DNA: TGTGCCTGGAGCGGGTACAGGGGAATCAACACTGAAGCTTTCTTT. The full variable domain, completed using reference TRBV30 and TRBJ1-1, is SQTIHQWPATLVQPVGSPLSLECTVEGTSNPNLYWYRQAAGRGLQLLFYSVGIGQISSEVPQNLSASRPQDRQFILSSKKLLLSDSGFYLCAWSGYRGINTEAFFGQGTRLTVV.

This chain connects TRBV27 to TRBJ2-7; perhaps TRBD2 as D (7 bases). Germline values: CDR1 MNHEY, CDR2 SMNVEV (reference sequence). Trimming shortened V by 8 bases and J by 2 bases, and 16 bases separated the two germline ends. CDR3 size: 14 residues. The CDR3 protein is CASRGAGAPYEQYF. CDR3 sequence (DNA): TGTGCCAGCCGGGGGGCGGGAGCCCCCTACGAGCAGTACTTC.

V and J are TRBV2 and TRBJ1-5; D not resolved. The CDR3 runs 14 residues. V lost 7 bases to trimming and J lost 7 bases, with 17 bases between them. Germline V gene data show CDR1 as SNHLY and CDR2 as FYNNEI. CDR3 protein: CASTPRREGQPQHF. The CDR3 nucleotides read TGTGCCAGCACCCCCCGGAGGGAGGGCCAGCCCCAGCATTTT.

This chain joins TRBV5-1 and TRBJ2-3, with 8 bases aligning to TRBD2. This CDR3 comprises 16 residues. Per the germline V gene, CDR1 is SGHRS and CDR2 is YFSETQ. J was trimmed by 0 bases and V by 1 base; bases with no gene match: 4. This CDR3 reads CASSLLASGSTDTQYF. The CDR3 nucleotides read TGCGCCAGCAGCTTGTTGGCTAGCGGGAGCACAGATACGCAGTATTTT.

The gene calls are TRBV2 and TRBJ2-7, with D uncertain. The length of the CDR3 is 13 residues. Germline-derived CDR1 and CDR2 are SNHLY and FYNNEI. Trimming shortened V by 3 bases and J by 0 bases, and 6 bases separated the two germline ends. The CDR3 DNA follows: TGTGCCAGCAGTGAGGAGATCTCCTACGAGCAGTACTTC. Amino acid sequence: CASSEEISYEQYF.

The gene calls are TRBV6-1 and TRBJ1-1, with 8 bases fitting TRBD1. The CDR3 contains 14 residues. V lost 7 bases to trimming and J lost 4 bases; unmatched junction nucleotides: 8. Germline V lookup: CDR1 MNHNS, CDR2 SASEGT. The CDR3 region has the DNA TGTGCCAGCAAGTGGCAGGGGGCCGCCACTGAAGCTTTCTTT. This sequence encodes CASKWQGAATEAFF.

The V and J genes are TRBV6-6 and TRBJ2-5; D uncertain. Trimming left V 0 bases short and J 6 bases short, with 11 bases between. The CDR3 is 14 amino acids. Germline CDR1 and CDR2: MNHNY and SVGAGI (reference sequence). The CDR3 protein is CASSYSAVTKTQYF. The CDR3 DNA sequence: TGTGCCAGCAGTTACTCGGCCGTGACAAAGACCCAGTACTTC.

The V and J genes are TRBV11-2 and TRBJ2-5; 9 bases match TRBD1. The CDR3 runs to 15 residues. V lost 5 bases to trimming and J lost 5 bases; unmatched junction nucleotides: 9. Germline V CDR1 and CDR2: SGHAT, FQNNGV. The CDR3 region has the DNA TGTGCCAGCAGCCCGGGGGACAGGGTGAGGGAGACCCAGTACTTC. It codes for CASSPGDRVRETQYF.

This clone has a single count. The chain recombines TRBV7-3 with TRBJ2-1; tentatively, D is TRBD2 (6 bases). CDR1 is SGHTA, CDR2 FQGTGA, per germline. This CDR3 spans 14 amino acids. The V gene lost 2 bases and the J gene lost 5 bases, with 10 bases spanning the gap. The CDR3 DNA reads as TGTGCCAGCAGCTTAGGGGGGTCCGACAATGAGCAGTTCTTC. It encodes CASSLGGSDNEQFF.

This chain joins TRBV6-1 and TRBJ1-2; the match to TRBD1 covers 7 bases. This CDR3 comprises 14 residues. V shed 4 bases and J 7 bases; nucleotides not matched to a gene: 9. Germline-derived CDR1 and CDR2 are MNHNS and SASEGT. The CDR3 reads CASSGQGVVSGYTF. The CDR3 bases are TGTGCCAGCAGTGGTCAGGGGGTCGTAAGTGGCTACACCTTC.

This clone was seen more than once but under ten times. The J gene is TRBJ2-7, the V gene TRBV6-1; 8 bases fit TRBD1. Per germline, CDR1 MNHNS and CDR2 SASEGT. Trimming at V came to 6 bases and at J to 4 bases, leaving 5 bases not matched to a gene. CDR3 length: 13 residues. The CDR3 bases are TGTGCCAGCAGCCCCGACAGGGGATACGAGCAGTACTTC. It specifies CASSPDRGYEQYF.

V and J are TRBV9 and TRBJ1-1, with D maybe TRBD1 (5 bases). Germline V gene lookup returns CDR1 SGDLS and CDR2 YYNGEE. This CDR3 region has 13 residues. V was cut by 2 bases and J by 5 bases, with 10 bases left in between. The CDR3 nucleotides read TGTGCCAGCAGCGTTTCGGGGGTTACTGAAGCTTTCTTT. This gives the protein CASSVSGVTEAFF. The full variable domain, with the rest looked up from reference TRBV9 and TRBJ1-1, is DSGVTQTPKHLITATGQRVTLRCSPRSGDLSVYWYQQSLDQGLQFLIQYYNGEERAKGNILERFSAQQFPDLHSELNLSSLELGDSALYFCASSVSGVTEAFFGQGTRLTVV.

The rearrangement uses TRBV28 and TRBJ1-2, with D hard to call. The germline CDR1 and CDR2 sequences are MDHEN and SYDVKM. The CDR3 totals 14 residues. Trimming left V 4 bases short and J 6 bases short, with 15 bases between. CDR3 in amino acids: CASSSPGGTDGYTF. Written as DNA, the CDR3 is TGTGCCAGCAGTTCCCCGGGAGGAACGGATGGCTACACCTTC.

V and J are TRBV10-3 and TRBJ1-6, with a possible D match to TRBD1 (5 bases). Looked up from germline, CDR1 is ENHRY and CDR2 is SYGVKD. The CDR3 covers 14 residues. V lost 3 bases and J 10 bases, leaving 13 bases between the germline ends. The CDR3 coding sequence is TGTGCCATCAGTGATCAGGGTTTGGTCTCACCCCTCCACTTT. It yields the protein CAISDQGLVSPLHF.

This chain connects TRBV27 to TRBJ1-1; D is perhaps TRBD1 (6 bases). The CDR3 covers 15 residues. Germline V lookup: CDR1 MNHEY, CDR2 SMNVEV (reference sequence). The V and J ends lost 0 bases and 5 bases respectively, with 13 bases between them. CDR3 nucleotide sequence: TGTGCCAGCAGTTTATCGAAGGCAGGGGATACTGAAGCTTTCTTT. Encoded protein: CASSLSKAGDTEAFF.

CDR3 coding DNA: TGTGCCAGCAGTGAAGGGCGGCTGAACACTGAAGCTTTCTTT. Translating gives CASSEGRLNTEAFF. The gene calls are TRBV2 and TRBJ1-1; D is undetermined. Germline V gene data show CDR1 as SNHLY and CDR2 as FYNNEI. Trimming cost V 1 base and J 0 bases, with 6 bases left between them. There are 14 residues in the CDR3.